This T cell receptor beta chain is from a study of shared clonotypes between healthy human individuals. A word on this clone: Antigen specificity is unknown. A read error is the likely source, as a far larger clone sits one nucleotide away. Here the CDR3 omits its conserved ending phenylalanine or tryptophan, so a read error is the likely source.

It was around 100 million PBMCs that unsorted samples used for genomic DNA. Original handling: Junction-only sequences without quality scores were provided by ImmunoSEQ, so filtering was different. Libraries were prepared by immunoSEQ multiplex PCR; TCRdb keeps only in-frame clonotypes and omits some of them. The V and J calls and the clone size are those of that table, but D and trimming were determined from the DNA. The sample lists 450,000 or so clones, approximately 77% occurring once. Germline CDR1 SGHRS, CDR2 YFSETQ. Losses at the gene ends were 2 bases for V and 5 bases for J; bases not matched to a gene: 5. This CDR3 has 14 amino acids. Overall study findings and caveats: The low donor count limited represented genetic and exposure-history diversity. Apart from blood, nothing was sampled; tissue repertoires likely differ.

This rearrangement joins TRBV5-1 to TRBJ2-7; TRBD2 aligns across 9 bases. Input material: PBMCs. This TCR was sampled from a woman aged 40-49 years in good health. Some clones in this sample may be carry-over from other donors' samples. CDR3 coding DNA: TGCGCCAGCAGCTTAAGCGGGAGGATTAACGAGCAGTACTCC. This sequence encodes CASSLSGRINEQYS.